Included here is one TCR beta chain sequence, with context. Its matching antigen is unknown. Primers used in a second PCR of about 7 to 12 cycles were a sample-barcoded 5' primer and a J-beta primer mix. TCRdb itself ran the 5' RACE reads through MiXCR, one entry per CDR3 protein. Of some 800,000 distinct CDR3 sequences detected, approximately 48% appear once; the ten largest clones hold roughly 18%. Germline V gives CDR1 SGHRS, CDR2 YFSETQ. V was pared by 2 bases and J by 5 bases, with 5 bases of the junction left unmatched. The CDR3 is 14 residues long. This sample was taken from a study of blood T cells in healthy people across ages. Study results and caveats: Per million T cells, the diversity of TCR beta decreased roughly linearly as age advanced. More naive CD4+ cells and higher diversity were found in long-lived than in aged donors.

The V and J genes are TRBV5-1 and TRBJ1-2; TRBD1 agrees at 8 bases. The receptor was derived from a man between 60 and 75 years old in good health. The sequenced sample was blood. Here the CDR3 DNA reads TGCGCCAGCAGCTTCGGACAGGGCGTATATGGCTACACCTTC. Encoded protein: CASSFGQGVYGYTF.